This T cell receptor (beta chain) was profiled in a study of blood T cells in healthy people across ages. Donor samples were obtained from healthy Caucasian individuals from Russia, aged roughly 6 to 95. Next came a second PCR, run for roughly 6 to 11 cycles, which used a sample-barcoded 5' primer along with a J-beta primer mix. TCRdb processed the 5' RACE reads anew with MiXCR; each CDR3 protein has one entry. The sample includes approximately 600,000 distinct CDR3 sequences, 45% to 65% of them seen just once. The CDR3 spans 17 residues. J gave up 4 bases and V 6 bases, and 14 bases lay outside the gene matches. CDR1 and CDR2 (germline): MNHNS, SASEGT.

The receptor's source is a man in his 60s in good health. Sequences were obtained from blood. The chain employs TRBV6-1 and TRBJ1-2, with TRBD1 matching over 10 bases. In DNA, the CDR3 is TGTGCCAGCAGACCCTTGGGGGGGACAGGGGAGGGCTATGGCTACACCTTC. Protein sequence: CASRPLGGTGEGYGYTF.